This T cell receptor (beta chain) stems from a study of CXCR3 chemokines and chemotherapy response in bladder cancer (dated by TCRdb to 2021 to 2024). General notes on the study: Whether chemotherapy response in human bladder cancer was predicted by intratumoral CXCR3 chemokine system activity was examined in the study.

The library was prepared using PCR. Sequencing was performed on an Illumina HiSeq 2500. TCRdb's own reprocessing of the public reads used fastp at Q25 and MiXCR and kept productive beta chains. CDR3 protein sequences are deduplicated, and each keeps its most common genes and DNA. The sample yields around 2,000 distinct CDR3 sequences; 15% to 20% were counted once. Approximately 30% of the sample lies in the top ten. Via the germline V gene (reference sequence), CDR1 is SGHNT and CDR2 YYREEE. The junction carries 5 bases between V and J, which are trimmed by 4 bases and 3 bases respectively. From the cysteine up to the phenylalanine, the CDR3 has a length of 12 residues. The read is trimmed to its CDR3 DNA, 36 bases read in frame from base 1. This clonotype is described as medium-sized (0.01 to 0.1%). Its antigen is not yet known. No much larger clone exists at a distance of one base, and base qualities are not known.

This TCR was recovered from a human donor with bladder cancer that responded to neoadjuvant chemotherapy. Sampling was carried out from a patient whose treatment included neoadjuvant chemotherapy. The chain is made from TRBV5-4 and TRBJ1-3; the D gene lacks a confident call. The CDR3 loop reads CASSLYGNTIYF. The DNA sequence follows: TGTGCCAGCAGCCTTTATGGAAACACCATATATTTT. Supplemented by the reference TRBV5-4 and TRBJ1-3 proteins around the CDR3, the complete variable domain is ETGVTQSPTHLIKTRGQQVTLRCSSQSGHNTVSWYQQALGQGPQFIFQYYREEENGRGNFPPRFSGLQFPNYSSELNVNALELDDSALYLCASSLYGNTIYFGEGSWLTVV.